What follows describes a single T cell receptor (beta chain). Its target is unknown. The data are from a study of blood T cells in healthy people across ages. Healthy Caucasian individuals from Russia aged roughly 6 to 90 served as donors. Germline V gene lookup returns CDR1 MDHEN and CDR2 SYDVKM. V trimming: 6 bases; J trimming: 0 bases; junction bases outside the gene matches: 14. The CDR3 has 20 residues. Alongside a J-beta primer mix, a sample-barcoded 5' primer served in a second PCR lasting roughly 6 to 12 cycles. The authors tagged each cDNA molecule using a template-switch adaptor with 12 random nucleotides. TCRdb re-derived calls from the 5' RACE reads in MiXCR, one entry per CDR3 protein. The data show about 1.4 million distinct CDR3 sequences, with approximately 63% seen just once and about 6.7% held by the top ten. Study observations and caveats: Fewer expanded clones and more diversity marked long-lived versus aged donors.

This rearrangement joins TRBV28 to TRBJ2-3, with 14 bases fitting TRBD2. The clonotype was recovered from a man between 18 and 35 years old in good health. The sequenced sample was blood. The CDR3 reads CASSRHGTSGGGASTDTQYF. The CDR3 region has the DNA TGTGCCAGCAGCCGACACGGGACTAGCGGGGGTGGAGCTAGCACAGATACGCAGTATTTT.